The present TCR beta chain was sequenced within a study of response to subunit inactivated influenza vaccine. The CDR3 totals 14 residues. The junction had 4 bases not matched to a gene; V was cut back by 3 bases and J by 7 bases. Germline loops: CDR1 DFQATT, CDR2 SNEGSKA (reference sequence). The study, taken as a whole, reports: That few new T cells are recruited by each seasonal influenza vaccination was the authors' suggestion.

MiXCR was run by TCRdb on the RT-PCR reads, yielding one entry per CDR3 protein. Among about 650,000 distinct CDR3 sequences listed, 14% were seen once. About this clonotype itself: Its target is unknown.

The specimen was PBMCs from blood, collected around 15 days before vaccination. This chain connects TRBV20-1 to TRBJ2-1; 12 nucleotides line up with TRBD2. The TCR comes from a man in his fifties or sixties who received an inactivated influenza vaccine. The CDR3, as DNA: TGCAGTGCTAGGAAAGGGACTAGCGGGAATGAGCAGTTCTTC. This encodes CSARKGTSGNEQFF.